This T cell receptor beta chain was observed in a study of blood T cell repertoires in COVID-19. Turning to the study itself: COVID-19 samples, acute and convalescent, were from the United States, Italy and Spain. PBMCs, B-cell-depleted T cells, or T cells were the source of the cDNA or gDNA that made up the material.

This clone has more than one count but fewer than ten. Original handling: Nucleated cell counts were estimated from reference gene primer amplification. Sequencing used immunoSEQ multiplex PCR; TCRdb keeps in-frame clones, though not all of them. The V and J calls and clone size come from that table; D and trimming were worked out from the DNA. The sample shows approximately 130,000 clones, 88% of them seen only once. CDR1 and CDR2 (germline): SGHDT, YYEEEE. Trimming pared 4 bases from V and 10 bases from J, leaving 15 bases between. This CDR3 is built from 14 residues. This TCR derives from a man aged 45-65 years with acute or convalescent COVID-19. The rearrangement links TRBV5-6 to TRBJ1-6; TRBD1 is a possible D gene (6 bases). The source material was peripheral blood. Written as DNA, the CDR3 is TGTGCCAGCAGCCGAGGACAGCTCGGATCACCCCTCCACTTT. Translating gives CASSRGQLGSPLHF.